Below, one T cell receptor beta chain is given with its context. CDR1 and CDR2 (germline): MGHDK, SYGVNS. This CDR3 comprises 14 residues. V was trimmed by 3 bases and J by 5 bases, leaving 13 bases between them. The record originates from a study of beta chain features in type 1 diabetes. The isolated RNA, all of it, was reverse transcribed, so expressed TCRB transcripts were what got sequenced. Data came from immunoSEQ multiplex PCR; TCRdb stores just in-frame clones and leaves some out. The sample gives around 500,000 clones, 11% of which show up once; over 0.035% is in the top ten. Central memory, naive, regulatory and stem cell-like memory CD4+ cells were sorted by CD45RO/CCR7/CD25/CD127/CD95/CD27.

The sequence derives from a young woman in good health. The sequencing input was naive CD4+ T cells from blood. V gene TRBV25-1 combines with J gene TRBJ1-1; D call uncertain. The CDR3 DNA reads TGTGCCAGCAGTGATTCGGGAGCCGGGACTGAAGCTTTCTTT. Translating it yields CASSDSGAGTEAFF.